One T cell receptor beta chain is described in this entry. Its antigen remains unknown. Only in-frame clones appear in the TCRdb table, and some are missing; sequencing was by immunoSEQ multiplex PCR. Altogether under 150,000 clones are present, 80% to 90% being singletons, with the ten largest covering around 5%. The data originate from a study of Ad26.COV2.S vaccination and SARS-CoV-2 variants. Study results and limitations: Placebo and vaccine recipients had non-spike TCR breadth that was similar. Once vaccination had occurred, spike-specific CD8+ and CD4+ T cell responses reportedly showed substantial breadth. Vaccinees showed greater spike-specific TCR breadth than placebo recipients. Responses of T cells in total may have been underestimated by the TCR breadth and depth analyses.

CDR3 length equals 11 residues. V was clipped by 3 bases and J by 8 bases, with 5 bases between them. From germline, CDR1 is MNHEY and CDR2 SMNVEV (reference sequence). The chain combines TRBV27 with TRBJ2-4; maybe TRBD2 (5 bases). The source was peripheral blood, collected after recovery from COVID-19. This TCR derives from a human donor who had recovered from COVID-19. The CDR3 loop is CASSFGDIQYF. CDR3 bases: TGTGCCAGCAGTTTCGGGGACATTCAGTACTTC.